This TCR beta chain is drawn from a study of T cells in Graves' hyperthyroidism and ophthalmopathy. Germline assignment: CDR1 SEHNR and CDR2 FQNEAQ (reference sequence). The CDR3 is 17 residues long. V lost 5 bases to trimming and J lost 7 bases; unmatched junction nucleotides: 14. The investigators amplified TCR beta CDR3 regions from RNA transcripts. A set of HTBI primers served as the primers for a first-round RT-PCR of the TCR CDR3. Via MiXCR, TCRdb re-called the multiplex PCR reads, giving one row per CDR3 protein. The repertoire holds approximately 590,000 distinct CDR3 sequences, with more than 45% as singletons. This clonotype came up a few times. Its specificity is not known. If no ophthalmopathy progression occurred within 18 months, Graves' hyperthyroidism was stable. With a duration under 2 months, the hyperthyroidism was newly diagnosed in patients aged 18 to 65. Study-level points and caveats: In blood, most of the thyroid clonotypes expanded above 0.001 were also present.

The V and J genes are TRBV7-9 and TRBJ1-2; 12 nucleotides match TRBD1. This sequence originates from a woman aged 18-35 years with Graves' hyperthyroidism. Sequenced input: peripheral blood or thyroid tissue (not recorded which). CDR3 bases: TGTGCCAGCAGCACCCCCCCGGGACAGGGGGCGCGAGGTGGCTACACCTTC. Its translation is CASSTPPGQGARGGYTF.